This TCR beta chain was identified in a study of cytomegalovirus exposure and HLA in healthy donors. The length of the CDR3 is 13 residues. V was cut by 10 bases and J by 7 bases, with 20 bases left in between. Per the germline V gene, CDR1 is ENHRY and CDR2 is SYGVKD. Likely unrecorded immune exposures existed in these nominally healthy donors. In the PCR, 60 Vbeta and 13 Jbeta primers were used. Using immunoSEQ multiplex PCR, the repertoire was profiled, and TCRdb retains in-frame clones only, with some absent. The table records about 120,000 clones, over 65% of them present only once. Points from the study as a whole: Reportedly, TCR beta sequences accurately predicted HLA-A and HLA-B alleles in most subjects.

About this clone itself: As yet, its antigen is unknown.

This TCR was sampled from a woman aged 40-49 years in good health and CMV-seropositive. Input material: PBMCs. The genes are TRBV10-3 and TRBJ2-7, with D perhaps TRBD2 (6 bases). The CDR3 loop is CATTPRRGGEQYF. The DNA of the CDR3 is TGTGCCACAACCCCGAGGAGGGGTGGAGAGCAGTACTTC.